The 17 T cell receptor beta chains in this list originate from one sample, sequenced in a study of a mutant IDH1 vaccine in newly diagnosed glioma. Some clones are missing from TCRdb's copy, which holds only in-frame ones; the method was immunoSEQ multiplex PCR. The table lists around 64,000 clones, 80% to 90% of them singletons. Time point indicated: baseline, week 1 (first vaccination visit). Treatment indicated: pre-vaccination baseline after standard-of-care therapy. Here the sequenced sample was peripheral blood mononuclear cells (PBMCs), taken from a glioma patient treated with radiotherapy, temozolomide or both. These receptors originate from a woman between 18 and 29 years old with glioma. Some clones in this sample may be carry-over from other donors' samples.

The CDR3 loop reads CAGEKGGSSYEQYF. As DNA, the CDR3 is TGTGCCGGAGAAAAGGGGGGTAGCTCCTACGAGCAGTACTTC. The rearrangement joins TRBV7-9 to TRBJ2-7; D may match TRBD1 or TRBD2 (6 bases each). Germline CDR1 reads SEHNR; CDR2 reads FQNEAQ (reference sequence). The germline V and J ends were trimmed by 11 bases and 0 bases, with 17 bases remaining between them. CDR3 length: 14 residues.

J is TRBJ2-7 and V is TRBV14; D is unresolved. V was pared by 3 bases and J by 3 bases, with 6 bases between. The CDR3 has 12 amino acids. CDR1 is SGHDN, CDR2 FVKESK, per germline. CDR3 nucleotides: TGTGCCAGCAGCCACACCTTCTACGAGCAGTACTTC. It yields the protein CASSHTFYEQYF.

Note on this clone: One end of the junction does not line up with germline, which may come from a read error. The gene calls are TRBV14 and TRBJ2-6; no clear D. The CDR3 runs 14 residues. Germline CDR1 is SGHDN and CDR2 is FVKESK. The CDR3: CASSLRSVANVLTF. The CDR3 DNA is TGTGCCAGCAGCCTCCGGTCTGTGGCCAACGTCCTGACTTTC.

The chain is built from TRBV2 and TRBJ2-1; D might be TRBD2 (7 bases). In germline, CDR1 is SNHLY, CDR2 FYNNEI. The CDR3 sequence is 13 residues long. Between the trimmed V and J ends, which lost 5 bases and 8 bases, there was a span of 13 bases. In nucleotides, the CDR3 is TGTGCCAGCAGTATCGAAGGGGGGGATGAGCAGTTCTTC. This encodes CASSIEGGDEQFF.

The chain carries TRBV18 and TRBJ2-4; 7 bases line up with TRBD1. The germline V gene has CDR1 KGHSH and CDR2 LQKENI. The CDR3 totals 13 residues. J was trimmed by 5 bases and V by 2 bases; bases with no gene match: 0. CDR3 DNA sequence: TGTGCCAGCTCACCAGGGACAGAAAACATTCAGTACTTC. Translated, it gives CASSPGTENIQYF.

This clone was recorded a few times. This chain joins TRBV5-4 and TRBJ2-7; tentative D call: TRBD1 (6 bases). Trimming removed 4 bases at V and 2 bases at J, with 10 bases between. Germline assignment: CDR1 SGHNT and CDR2 YYREEE (reference sequence). This CDR3 is built from 13 residues. As DNA, the CDR3 is TGTGCCAGCAGCCTACAGGGAACCTACGAGCAGTACTTC. Protein product: CASSLQGTYEQYF.

This clone was detected only a few times. This chain connects TRBV5-4 to TRBJ1-1, with D tentatively TRBD1 (6 bases). This CDR3 spans 14 amino acids. Per the germline V gene, CDR1 is SGHNT and CDR2 is YYREEE (reference sequence). V was trimmed by 6 bases and J by 1 base, leaving 13 bases between them. CDR3 sequence: CASTSPTGNTEAFF. In DNA form, the CDR3 reads TGTGCCAGCACCTCTCCGACAGGGAACACTGAAGCTTTCTTT. Together with reference TRBV5-4 and TRBJ1-1, the CDR3 gives the full variable domain: ETGVTQSPTHLIKTRGQQVTLRCSSQSGHNTVSWYQQALGQGPQFIFQYYREEENGRGNFPPRFSGLQFPNYSSELNVNALELDDSALYLCASTSPTGNTEAFFGQGTRLTVV.

The V and J genes are TRBV13 and TRBJ1-2; a possible D gene is TRBD1 (5 bases). The V end lost 8 bases, the J end lost 4 bases, and 8 bases lay between the germline ends. The CDR3 is 11 amino acids. The germline V gene encodes CDR1 PRHDT and CDR2 FYEKMQ (reference sequence). CDR3 sequence: CASDQGYGYTF. CDR3 DNA sequence: TGTGCCAGCGATCAGGGCTATGGCTACACCTTC.

The rearrangement joins TRBV19 to TRBJ2-7, with D maybe TRBD1 (6 bases). Trimming pared 9 bases from V and 2 bases from J, leaving 14 bases between. Germline values: CDR1 LNHDA, CDR2 SQIVND (reference sequence). This CDR3 is built from 13 residues. The CDR3 sequence: CARGKGETYEQYF. In DNA, the CDR3 is TGTGCCAGGGGGAAGGGGGAAACCTACGAGCAGTACTTC.

The gene calls are TRBV7-9 and TRBJ1-5; 7 nucleotides line up with TRBD1. CDR3 size: 15 residues. J was trimmed by 7 bases and V by 5 bases; bases with no gene match: 11. Germline values: CDR1 SEHNR, CDR2 FQNEAQ (reference sequence). CDR3 in amino acids: CASSQGGQGRQPQHF. Here the CDR3 DNA reads TGTGCCAGCAGCCAAGGGGGCCAGGGAAGACAGCCCCAGCATTTT.

The chain has TRBV6-5 and TRBJ2-3; no clear D. Looked up from germline, CDR1 is MNHEY and CDR2 is SVGAGI. V shed 7 bases and J shed 7 bases, with 9 bases lying between them. This CDR3 spans 11 amino acids. CDR3 in amino acids: CASNSYHTQYF. DNA for the CDR3: TGTGCCAGCAACTCTTACCATACGCAGTATTTT.

The CDR3 region has the DNA TGTGCCAGTAGTATAGGACAGGGGGTGGGGAATGAGCAGTTCTTC. Translating gives CASSIGQGVGNEQFF. The V call is TRBV19, the J call TRBJ2-1, with 9 bases matching TRBD1. The CDR3 has 15 amino acids. Germline V gene lookup returns CDR1 LNHDA and CDR2 SQIVND (reference sequence). Trimming at V came to 1 base and at J to 7 bases, leaving 5 bases not matched to a gene. The complete variable domain, with remaining parts taken from reference TRBV19 and TRBJ2-1, reads DGGITQSPKYLFRKEGQNVTLSCEQNLNHDAMYWYRQDPGQGLRLIYYSQIVNDFQKGDIAEGYSVSREKKESFPLTVTSAQKNPTAFYLCASSIGQGVGNEQFFGPGTRLTVL.

This rearrangement joins TRBV20-1 to TRBJ2-3; D tentatively fits TRBD1 or TRBD2 (5 bases each). Germline CDR1 DFQATT, CDR2 SNEGSKA (reference sequence). The length of the CDR3 is 11 residues. CDR3 amino acids: CSSSGGDTQYF. The CDR3 nucleotides are TGCAGCTCATCTGGGGGAGATACGCAGTATTTT.

The V gene is TRBV6-5, the J gene TRBJ2-7, with 9 bases matching TRBD1. The germline CDR1 and CDR2 sequences are MNHEY and SVGAGI. This CDR3 comprises 14 residues. The V segment lost 2 bases and the J segment 3 bases; nucleotides outside the gene matches: 2. CDR3 DNA sequence: TGTGCCAGCAGTTACGGGGACAGGGTCTACGAGCAGTACTTC. It translates to CASSYGDRVYEQYF.

The CDR3 nucleotides read TGTGCCAGCAGCAGGGGACCCAACACCGGGGAGCTGTTTTTT. It codes for CASSRGPNTGELFF. V is TRBV7-2 and J is TRBJ2-2; D may correspond to TRBD1 or TRBD2 (5 bases each). Per germline, CDR1 SGHTA and CDR2 FQGNSA. The CDR3 extends over 14 amino acids. V lost 5 bases and J lost 2, with 9 bases in between.

This clone showed up just a few times. This chain links TRBV2 with TRBJ1-2; a possible D gene is TRBD1 (5 bases). Germline CDR1 is SNHLY and CDR2 is FYNNEI. V gave up 2 bases and J gave up 3 bases, with 13 bases separating them. CDR3 size: 15 residues. CDR3 sequence reads: CASSEFGAIYYGYTF. Written as DNA, the CDR3 is TGTGCCAGCAGTGAATTTGGGGCGATTTACTATGGCTACACCTTC.

This clone was recorded only once. The CDR3 sequence: CASSFQTGATDTQYF. The CDR3 DNA sequence: TGTGCCAGCAGTTTCCAGACAGGGGCCACAGATACGCAGTATTTT. The chain employs TRBV6-6 and TRBJ2-3; 8 bases line up with TRBD1. V was pared by 4 bases and J by 2 bases, with 5 bases of the junction left unmatched. The V gene's germline CDR1 is MNHNY and CDR2 SVGAGI (reference sequence). The CDR3 contains 15 residues.